Sequencing of this TCR beta chain was carried out in a study of blood T cell repertoires in COVID-19. Study-wide context: There were acute and convalescent COVID-19 samples, and they came from the United States, Italy and Spain.

There are 13 residues in the CDR3. Looked up from germline, CDR1 is SEHNR and CDR2 is FQNEAQ (reference sequence). The junction had 7 bases not matched to a gene; V was cut back by 5 bases and J by 10 bases. Clones were read by immunoSEQ multiplex PCR, and TCRdb kept only the in-frame ones, dropping some. In the table there are about 170,000 clones, roughly 84% of which are singletons. The TCR was taken from a woman of 80 years or more with active or convalescent COVID-19. V usage is TRBV7-9 and J usage is TRBJ1-1; 10 nucleotides match TRBD1. Sample: peripheral blood. In DNA, the CDR3 is TGTGCCAGCAGCATAGGACAGGGGGTAGTAGCTTTCTTT. Protein: CASSIGQGVVAFF.